This TCR beta chain was sequenced during a study of cytomegalovirus exposure and HLA in healthy donors. Primers for the PCR totalled 60 Vbeta and 13 Jbeta. Produced via immunoSEQ multiplex PCR; TCRdb's table is partial and in-frame only. The repertoire has about 150,000 clones, roughly 85% of them found once; the top ten carry around 2.6%. Study-level points and caveats: Trimming of TCR beta V- and J-genes showed a link, identified in a later analysis, to a missense DCLRE1C variant. The study designated about 180 TCR beta chains cytomegalovirus-associated.

A remark on this clone: Its antigen remains unknown.

This CDR3 region has 14 residues. Germline V lookup: CDR1 LNHDA, CDR2 SQIVND (reference sequence). Losses at the gene ends were 4 bases for V and 4 bases for J; bases not matched to a gene: 4. The receptor's source is a man aged 25 to 40 in good health and CMV-seropositive. The specimen was PBMCs. V and J are TRBV19 and TRBJ1-2; 9 bases match TRBD1. CDR3 nucleotides: TGTGCCAGTAGTACACCGGGACAGGGCTATGGCTACACCTTC. This encodes CASSTPGQGYGYTF. Combining the CDR3 with reference TRBV19 and TRBJ1-2 gives the whole variable domain DGGITQSPKYLFRKEGQNVTLSCEQNLNHDAMYWYRQDPGQGLRLIYYSQIVNDFQKGDIAEGYSVSREKKESFPLTVTSAQKNPTAFYLCASSTPGQGYGYTFGSGTRLTVV.